Listed below are T cell receptor beta chains from one sample, sequenced in a study of cytomegalovirus exposure and HLA in healthy donors. Data came from immunoSEQ multiplex PCR; TCRdb stores just in-frame clones and leaves some out. The sample carries around 120,000 clones, roughly four fifths recorded once. Input material: PBMCs. These receptors were obtained from a male donor in good health and CMV-seropositive. CDR3s include the opening cysteine and the closing phenylalanine or tryptophan. A D gene is named only where the DNA matches it firmly. Expanded clones get a size class; other rows say once, few or many, or leave the size out.

v_call	j_call	d_call	clone_size	cdr3_aa	cdr3_nt
TRBV5-1	TRBJ1-5	NA	NA	CASSPTGNSNQPQHF	TGCGCCAGCAGCCCGACAGGTAATAGCAATCAGCCCCAGCATTTT
TRBV9	TRBJ1-5	NA	NA	CASSANQDQPQHF	TGTGCCAGCAGCGCTAATCAGGATCAGCCCCAGCATTTT
TRBV2	TRBJ2-7	NA	NA	CASSGERLSYEQYF	TGTGCCAGCAGTGGCGAACGTCTCTCCTACGAGCAGTACTTC
TRBV28	TRBJ2-7	TRBD2	NA	CASVSPGLAGRGYSYEQYF	TGTGCCAGTGTATCCCCGGGACTAGCGGGCCGGGGTTACTCCTACGAGCAGTACTTC
TRBV9	TRBJ2-7	NA	few	CASSSGGAVSYEQYF	TGTGCCAGCAGCTCCGGAGGGGCCGTCTCCTACGAGCAGTACTTC
TRBV12-5	TRBJ1-3	NA	NA	CASGLGEPGNTIYF	TGTGCTAGTGGTTTGGGAGAACCTGGAAACACCATATATTTT
TRBV11-3	TRBJ2-1	TRBD1	NA	CASSPGTGTYNEQFF	TGTGCCAGCAGTCCCGGGACAGGGACTTACAATGAGCAGTTCTTC
TRBV10-3	TRBJ1-4	NA	few	CASSGLEGEKLFF	TGTGCCTCAAGCGGTTTAGAAGGGGAAAAACTGTTTTTT
TRBV29-1	TRBJ1-1	NA	NA	CSVVAPMNTEAFF	TGCAGCGTTGTGGCCCCGATGAACACTGAAGCTTTCTTT
TRBV10-3	TRBJ1-1	TRBD1	NA	CAISEPGTGVGTEAFF	TGTGCCATCAGTGAGCCAGGGACAGGCGTTGGGACTGAAGCTTTCTTT
TRBV30	TRBJ2-5	TRBD1	NA	CAGRDRRQETQYF	TGTGCCGGCCGGGACAGGAGACAAGAGACCCAGTACTTC
TRBV28	TRBJ2-7	TRBD2	NA	CASSLLAGLREQYF	TGTGCCAGCAGTTTATTAGCGGGTCTACGCGAGCAGTACTTC
TRBV29-1	TRBJ1-1	TRBD1	NA	CSVDRTGNTEAFF	TGCAGCGTTGACAGGACAGGGAACACTGAAGCTTTCTTT
TRBV19	TRBJ2-3	NA	NA	CASSIGFMDTQYF	TGTGCCAGTAGTATAGGTTTCATGGATACGCAGTATTTT
TRBV15	TRBJ1-1	TRBD1	NA	CATSPGTGANTEAFF	TGTGCCACCAGCCCTGGGACAGGAGCAAACACTGAAGCTTTCTTT
TRBV30	TRBJ2-7	NA	NA	CAWGAGPPNEQYF	TGTGCCTGGGGGGCGGGACCCCCAAACGAGCAGTACTTC
TRBV7-2	TRBJ2-7	TRBD2	NA	CASSLGGRALGSYEQYF	TGTGCCAGCAGCTTAGGCGGGAGAGCCCTCGGCTCCTACGAGCAGTACTTC
TRBV28	TRBJ2-7	TRBD1	NA	CASSRGQGTYEQYF	TGTGCCAGCAGTCGGGGACAGGGAACCTACGAGCAGTACTTC
TRBV4-2	TRBJ2-1	NA	NA	CASSPQGWEQFF	TGTGCCAGCAGCCCGCAGGGCTGGGAGCAGTTCTTC
TRBV6-1	TRBJ2-5	TRBD1	NA	CASIRQGQETQYF	TGTGCCAGCATTAGACAGGGTCAAGAGACCCAGTACTTC
TRBV19	TRBJ2-7	NA	NA	CASPVAYEQYF	TGTGCCAGCCCGGTGGCCTACGAGCAGTACTTC
TRBV7-9	TRBJ2-7	TRBD1	NA	CASSLNRGFEQYF	TGTGCCAGCAGCTTAAACAGGGGTTTCGAGCAGTACTTC
TRBV7-9	TRBJ2-7	TRBD2	NA	CASSLATSGSSYEQYF	TGTGCCAGCAGCTTAGCCACTAGCGGCAGCTCCTACGAGCAGTACTTC
TRBV7-8	TRBJ1-5	TRBD1	NA	CASSLARGQGNQPQHF	TGTGCCAGCAGCTTAGCGCGGGGACAGGGCAATCAGCCCCAGCATTTT
TRBV11-1	TRBJ2-5	NA	NA	CASSRGGSGQETQYF	TGTGCCAGCAGCCGAGGAGGCAGCGGGCAAGAGACCCAGTACTTC
TRBV5-1	TRBJ1-1	NA	once	CASSLDGQMNTEAFF	TGCGCCAGCAGCTTGGATGGACAGATGAACACTGAAGCTTTCTTT
TRBV19	TRBJ2-1	TRBD2	NA	CASMRGRGEQFF	TGTGCCAGTATGCGCGGGAGAGGTGAGCAGTTCTTC
TRBV18	TRBJ1-1	NA	NA	CASSPTKLNTEAFF	TGTGCCAGCTCACCAACAAAGTTGAACACTGAAGCTTTCTTT
TRBV6-1	TRBJ2-7	TRBD1	few	CASSVQGQERYEQYF	TGTGCCAGCAGTGTACAGGGGCAGGAACGCTACGAGCAGTACTTC